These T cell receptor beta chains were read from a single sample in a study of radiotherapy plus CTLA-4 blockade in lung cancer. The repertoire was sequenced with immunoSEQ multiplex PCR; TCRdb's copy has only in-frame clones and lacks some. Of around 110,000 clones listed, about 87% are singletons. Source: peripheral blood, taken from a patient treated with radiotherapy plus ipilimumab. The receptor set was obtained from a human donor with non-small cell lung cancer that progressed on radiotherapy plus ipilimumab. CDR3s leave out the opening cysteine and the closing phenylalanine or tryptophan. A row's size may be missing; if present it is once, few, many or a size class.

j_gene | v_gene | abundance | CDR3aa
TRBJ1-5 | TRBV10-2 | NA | ASRGTISQPQH
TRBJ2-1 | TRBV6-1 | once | ASSEVTGGSEQF
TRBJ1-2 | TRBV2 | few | ASRNSVGGYT
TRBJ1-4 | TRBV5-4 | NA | ASSLGPATNEKLF
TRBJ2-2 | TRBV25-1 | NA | ASSIVTGELF
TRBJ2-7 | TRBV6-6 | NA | ASSFSTYEQY
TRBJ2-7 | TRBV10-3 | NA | AISIQDSYEQY
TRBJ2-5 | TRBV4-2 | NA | ASSQEGRVETQY
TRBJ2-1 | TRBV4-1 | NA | ASSQGGGASSYNEQF
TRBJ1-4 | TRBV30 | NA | AWSAGEIREKLF
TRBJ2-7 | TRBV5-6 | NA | ASSFMTGEQY
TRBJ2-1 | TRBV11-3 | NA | ASSPNSISSYNEQF
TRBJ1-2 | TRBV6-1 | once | ASSATGVGGYT
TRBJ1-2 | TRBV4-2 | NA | ASSPGGRGNYGYT
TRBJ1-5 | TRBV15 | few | ATSRDPSRPQH
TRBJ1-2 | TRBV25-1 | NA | ASSGQGMSGYT
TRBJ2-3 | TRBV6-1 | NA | ARLYELTSTDTQY
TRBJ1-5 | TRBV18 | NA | ASSPTGSQPQH
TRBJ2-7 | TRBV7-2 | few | ASSMTSYEQY
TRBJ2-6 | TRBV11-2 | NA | ASTNPRDSGANVLT
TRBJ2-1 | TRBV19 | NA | ASKYRPGASYNEQF
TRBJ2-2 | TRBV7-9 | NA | ASHTEPHTGELF
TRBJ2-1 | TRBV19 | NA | ASSRDGRASQF
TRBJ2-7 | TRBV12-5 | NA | ASGLGAGGTSYEQY
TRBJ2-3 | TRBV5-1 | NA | ASSFGEISTDTQY
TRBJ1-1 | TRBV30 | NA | AWSYGTGNEAF
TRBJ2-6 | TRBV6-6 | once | ASGGRAGANVLT
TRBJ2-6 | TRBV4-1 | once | ASSQQRPGANVLT
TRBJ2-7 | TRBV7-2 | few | ASSRGGLAAEQY
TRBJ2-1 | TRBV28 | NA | ASSLGQGAYEQF
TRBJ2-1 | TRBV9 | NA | ASSVAPNNEQF
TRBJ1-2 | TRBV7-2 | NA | ASSRQGYNYGYT
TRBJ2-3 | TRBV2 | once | AGRPGGMVTDTQY
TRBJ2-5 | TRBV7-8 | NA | ASTMTETQY
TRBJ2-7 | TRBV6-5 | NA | ASSLTSGSSYEQY
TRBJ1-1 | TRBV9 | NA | ASSVVPEMNTEAF
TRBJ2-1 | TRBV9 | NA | ASSARDSYNEQF
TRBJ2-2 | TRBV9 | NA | ASSASLGLAGAGELF
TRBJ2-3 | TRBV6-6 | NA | ASSTLAGVGTDTQY
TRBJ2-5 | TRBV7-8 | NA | ASSPTRTGPSETQY
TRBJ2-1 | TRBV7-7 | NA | ASSSGLQGHNEQF
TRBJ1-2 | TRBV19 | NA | ASRPPGQGHGYT
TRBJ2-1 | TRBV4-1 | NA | ASRATSDSYNEQF
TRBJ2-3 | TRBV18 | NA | ASSRLAGDADTQY
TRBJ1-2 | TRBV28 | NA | ASLSSLESGYT
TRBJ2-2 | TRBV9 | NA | ASSVRGGDPGELF
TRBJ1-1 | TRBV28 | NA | ASSHQNTEAF
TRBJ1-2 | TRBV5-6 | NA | ASSLTANYGYT
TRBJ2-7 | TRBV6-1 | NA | ASSEALQGYEQY
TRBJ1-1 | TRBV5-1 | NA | ASSLVGPGVRDTEAF
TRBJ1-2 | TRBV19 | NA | ASSTPRGGRPYGYT
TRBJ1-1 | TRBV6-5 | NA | ASSYLGQANTEAF
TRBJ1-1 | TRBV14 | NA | ASSQDRAVPEAF
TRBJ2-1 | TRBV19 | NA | ASSMRTGSYNEQF
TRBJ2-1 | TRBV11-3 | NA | ARRAGSNEQF
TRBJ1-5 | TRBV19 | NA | ASATGILSPQH
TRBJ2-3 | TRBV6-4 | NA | ATRRGGPTDTQY
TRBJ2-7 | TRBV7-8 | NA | ASLAPTTAYEQY